This TCR beta chain was documented in a study of shared clonotypes between healthy human individuals. The germline CDR1 and CDR2 sequences are SGHAT and FQNNGV. The CDR3 length is 14 residues. Trimming took off 4 bases at V and 4 bases at J, with 13 bases between the two ends. Sequencing was performed with immunoSEQ multiplex PCR; in TCRdb, only in-frame clones are kept and a portion is missing. In the table there are 2.3 million or so clones, over 90% of which are singletons. Sequenced material: naive CD4+ T cells from PBMCs. Noted subset: CD45RA+ positively selected. The rearrangement links TRBV11-2 to TRBJ1-1, with a tentative D call TRBD1 (6 bases). The source is a man between 18 and 29 years old in good health. Some clones in this sample may be carry-over from other donors' samples. The CDR3 spells CASSSSSGVTEAFF. The CDR3 nucleotides are TGTGCCAGCAGCTCCAGTTCAGGGGTCACTGAAGCTTTCTTT.